The 19 T cell receptor beta chains listed next were all sequenced from one sample in a study of response to subunit inactivated influenza vaccine. TCRdb recomputed calls from the RT-PCR reads with MiXCR, one row per CDR3 protein. The data show under 950,000 distinct CDR3 sequences, approximately 21% seen once. The specimen was PBMCs from blood, collected 4 to 6 days after vaccination. The origin of the receptors is a man aged 45 to 65 who received an inactivated influenza vaccine.

The V call is TRBV6-1, the J call TRBJ2-7; possible D gene TRBD2, 6 bases. V lost 6 bases and J lost 0, with 15 bases in between. In germline, CDR1 is MNHNS, CDR2 SASEGT. The CDR3 totals 15 residues. The CDR3 nucleotides read TGTGCCAGCAGCCGCGGTGGAGGGTTCTCCTACGAGCAGTACTTC. This codes for CASSRGGGFSYEQYF.

The CDR3 bases are TGCAGTGCTAGTCGCCCAGGGCGCTCCTACGAGCAGTACTTC. Protein product: CSASRPGRSYEQYF. The chain couples TRBV20-1 to TRBJ2-7; weak D call: TRBD1 (5 bases). V was shortened by 3 bases and J by 0 bases, with 12 bases between the two germline ends. CDR3 size: 14 residues. Germline assignment: CDR1 DFQATT and CDR2 SNEGSKA (reference sequence).

This clonotype has more than one count but fewer than ten. The CDR3 region is CAISESIGLAGEAKNIQYF. DNA for the CDR3: TGTGCCATCAGTGAGTCGATAGGCCTAGCGGGAGAAGCCAAAAACATTCAGTACTTC. The chain links TRBV10-3 to TRBJ2-4, with TRBD2 identical over 10 bases. The V segment lost 0 bases and the J segment 0 bases; nucleotides outside the gene matches: 8. Germline loops: CDR1 ENHRY, CDR2 SYGVKD. This CDR3 comprises 19 residues.

This clonotype has more than one count but fewer than ten. J is TRBJ2-7 and V is TRBV28; D might be TRBD1 (5 bases). The CDR3 runs 13 residues. Deletions cut 8 bases from V and 2 bases from J, with 13 bases between. Germline CDR1 and CDR2: MDHEN and SYDVKM. The DNA of the CDR3 is TGTGCCAGCGCGCAGGGTACTCCCTACGAGCAGTACTTC. This sequence encodes CASAQGTPYEQYF.

In its sample, this clonotype was seen a few times. V gene TRBV4-2 combines with J gene TRBJ2-1, with 7 bases fitting TRBD1. Germline assignment: CDR1 LGHNA and CDR2 YNFKEQ. The CDR3 is made up of 16 amino acids. Trimming cost V 0 bases and J 9 bases; bases outside gene matches: 11. This CDR3 reads CASSQDRDRSTLEQFF. The CDR3, as DNA: TGTGCCAGCAGCCAAGATAGGGACAGATCAACCCTTGAGCAGTTCTTC.

This chain uses TRBV20-1 with TRBJ2-2; D is uncertain. This CDR3 region has 15 residues. The V and J ends lost 6 bases and 3 bases respectively, with 17 bases between them. Germline assignment: CDR1 DFQATT and CDR2 SNEGSKA (reference sequence). This CDR3 is CSAPREDSDTGELFF. The CDR3 DNA is TGCAGTGCGCCCCGCGAGGATTCTGACACCGGGGAGCTGTTTTTT.

This clonotype appeared many times. This rearrangement joins TRBV5-5 to TRBJ2-7, with D possibly TRBD2 on 6 matching bases. This CDR3 spans 13 amino acids. Per germline, CDR1 SGHKS and CDR2 YYEKEE (reference sequence). The V and J ends lost 2 bases and 2 bases respectively, with 8 bases between them. CDR3 loop: CASSFSGPYEQYF. The CDR3 nucleotides read TGTGCCAGCAGCTTTAGCGGACCCTACGAGCAGTACTTC.

This clonotype was observed a few times. This chain links TRBV20-1 with TRBJ1-1; maybe TRBD1 (6 bases). This CDR3 comprises 14 residues. Looked up from germline, CDR1 is DFQATT and CDR2 is SNEGSKA (reference sequence). With 0 bases removed from V and 6 bases from J, the gap between germline ends came to 14 bases. Written as DNA, the CDR3 is TGCAGTGCTAGAGATCTCGCAGGGGAGTCTGAAGCTTTCTTT. Translation: CSARDLAGESEAFF.

The rearrangement uses TRBV20-1 and TRBJ2-5; the D gene is possibly TRBD2 (6 bases). Germline CDR1 is DFQATT and CDR2 is SNEGSKA (reference sequence). V was shortened by 0 bases and J by 6 bases, with 17 bases between the two germline ends. This CDR3 region has 15 residues. The CDR3 coding sequence is TGCAGTGCTAGAGATTTCACGGGAGACTCGAAGACCCAGTACTTC. This gives the protein CSARDFTGDSKTQYF.

The chain combines TRBV20-1 with TRBJ2-5; no reliable D call. This CDR3 is built from 15 residues. Germline CDR1 reads DFQATT; CDR2 reads SNEGSKA (reference sequence). V was trimmed by 0 bases and J by 2 bases, leaving 13 bases between them. For the CDR3, the DNA is TGCAGTGCTAGAGATGGGTGGTGGGTACAAGAGACCCAGTACTTC. Its protein is CSARDGWWVQETQYF.

The CDR3 sequence: CASSYETSGINEQFF. As DNA, the CDR3 is TGTGCCAGCAGTTATGAGACTAGCGGGATCAATGAGCAGTTCTTC. The chain combines TRBV27 with TRBJ2-1, with 11 bases matching TRBD2. This CDR3 has 15 amino acids. With 4 bases clipped from V and 6 bases from J, the junction kept 5 bases outside the gene matches. The V gene's germline CDR1 is MNHEY and CDR2 SMNVEV (reference sequence).

The sample holds a few counts of this clonotype. The chain carries TRBV7-3 and TRBJ1-1; D uncertain. V was pared by 2 bases and J by 2 bases, with 9 bases between. The germline V gene has CDR1 SGHTA and CDR2 FQGTGA. This CDR3 is built from 14 residues. CDR3 amino acids: CASSLDNRNTEAFF. For the CDR3, the DNA is TGTGCCAGCAGCTTAGATAACAGAAACACTGAAGCTTTCTTT.

There are a few counts of this clonotype. This sequence joins TRBV19 and TRBJ2-5; 7 positions agree with TRBD2. CDR1 is LNHDA, CDR2 SQIVND, per germline (reference sequence). Trimming removed 9 bases from V and 5 bases from J; junction bases left unmatched: 18. The CDR3 extends over 16 amino acids. CDR3 residues: CASRHLLAGAGETQYF. CDR3 DNA: TGTGCCAGCCGTCACTTGCTGGCGGGAGCCGGTGAGACCCAGTACTTC.

In its sample, this clonotype was seen a few times. The genes are TRBV24-1 and TRBJ2-1; D remains ambiguous. This CDR3 region has 14 residues. Between the trimmed V and J ends, which lost 8 bases and 6 bases, there was a span of 16 bases. Germline V CDR1 and CDR2: KGHDR, SFDVKD. CDR3 region: CATNGLERPNEQFF. The CDR3 region has the DNA TGTGCCACCAATGGGCTAGAGAGGCCCAATGAGCAGTTCTTC.

The table lists this clonotype with a few counts. The chain has TRBV4-3 and TRBJ2-1; D is ambiguous. The V gene lost 0 bases and the J gene lost 12 bases, with 12 bases spanning the gap. CDR3 length: 13 amino acids. Germline CDR1 and CDR2: LGHNA and YSLEER. CDR3 nucleotides: TGCGCCAGCAGCCAAGATTTAGAAGGAGTGCAGTTCTTC. Translated: CASSQDLEGVQFF.

This clonotype was observed a handful of times. The V call is TRBV4-2, the J call TRBJ1-1; no clear D. The length of the CDR3 is 13 residues. CDR1 and CDR2 from the germline V gene are LGHNA and YNFKEQ. Trimming cost V 0 bases and J 6 bases, with 8 bases left between them. CDR3 DNA: TGTGCCAGCAGCCAAGATACGGACCCTGAAGCTTTCTTT. Translating gives CASSQDTDPEAFF.

The V and J genes are TRBV20-1 and TRBJ1-1; D is ambiguous. CDR1 and CDR2 from the germline V gene are DFQATT and SNEGSKA (reference sequence). V was cut by 5 bases and J by 6 bases, with 22 bases left in between. This CDR3 comprises 15 residues. CDR3 residues: CSAPSLYTGQPEAFF. The CDR3, as DNA: TGCAGTGCTCCTTCCCTCTACACCGGCCAACCTGAAGCTTTCTTT.

This clonotype was observed a handful of times. This chain uses TRBV7-2 with TRBJ1-2; unclear D gene. Trimming took 1 base from V and 7 from J, leaving 16 bases between them. CDR3 length: 15 amino acids. Germline CDR1 is SGHTA and CDR2 is FQGNSA. CDR3 in DNA: TGTGCCAGCAGCTTAGGAGGCTCAGCGGTCTCTGGCTACACCTTC. Its protein is CASSLGGSAVSGYTF.

In this sample, this clonotype turned up a few times. This rearrangement joins TRBV27 to TRBJ2-5; a possible D gene is TRBD2 (6 bases). The length of the CDR3 is 14 residues. Trimming shortened V by 7 bases and J by 1 base, and 13 bases separated the two germline ends. The germline gives CDR1 MNHEY, CDR2 SMNVEV (reference sequence). The DNA for the CDR3 is TGTGCCAGCAAACCGGGAGCCCCCCAAGAGACCCAGTACTTC. It translates to CASKPGAPQETQYF.